This T cell receptor beta chain was captured by sequencing in a study of blood T cell repertoires in COVID-19 (dated by TCRdb to the early 2020s). Context from the whole study: Samples from collaborators originated in the United States, Italy and Spain and spanned both the acute and convalescent phases of COVID-19. Subjects who had been exposed to COVID-19, were actively infected with it, or had recovered from it provided the deeply sampled blood TCRbeta repertoires that made up the dataset. The samples were drawn from the first 160 participants of the ongoing ImmuneRACE study and from about 1,200 subjects provided by 6 global collaborators. Nearly every sample came with metadata listing a de-identified subject ID, COVID-19 status, age in years and sex. Where available, HLA class I and class II types were obtained from metadata supplied by the sample provider rather than from assay-based typing. The prospective study material was composed of cDNA or gDNA derived from T cells, B-cell-depleted T cells, or PBMCs. The repertoires were made available in a free public database intended to serve as a resource for research on the immune response to SARS-CoV-2. The study at large found these results: How much clinical and demographic metadata was included differed by source and by participant, and the metadata was provided uncurated.

Each collaborating institution followed its own protocols to collect whole blood in K2EDTA tubes. For TCRbeta analysis, collaborators shipped samples as frozen whole blood, isolated PBMCs, or DNA extracted from either of those sample types. About this clone itself: Which antigen it targets is not known. Per-nucleotide qualities are absent, and no much larger clonotype sits a single base away.

TCRbeta CDR3 regions were amplified from genomic DNA using the immunoSEQ Assay, a bias-controlled multiplex PCR. From the authors' description of their analysis: Within the assay, amplification of reference gene primers was used to estimate how many nucleated cells each sample contained. To quantify the absolute abundance of each unique TCRbeta CDR3 rearrangement, sequence reads were collapsed and filtered. Productive Simpson clonality was computed per sample as the square root of Simpson's diversity index over productive rearrangements. TCRdb's version of the immuneACCESS table is confined to in-frame rearrangements and falls short of the full clone set. An unresolved V gene accounts for under half of the shortfall where checked; the remainder is of unknown origin. V, J and clone size reflect that table, while D and trimming were determined from the DNA. Across this sample there are around 31,000 clones, with 89% seen only once. The top ten hold under 30% of the sample.

Sequencing input: peripheral blood. This sequence was found in a man older than 75 with acute or convalescent COVID-19.

DNA sequence: TGTGCCAGCACCCCCAGTTGGGCAGGGGAACGGCGTGAGCAGTTCTTC. Its coded protein is CASTPSWAGERREQFF. The rearranged segments are TRBV11-2 and TRBJ2-1, and the D gene may be TRBD1, 6 bases matching. V and J are truncated by 7 bases and 9 bases respectively, leaving an intervening sequence of 25 bases. Taken from cysteine to phenylalanine, the CDR3 has 16 residues. Only the CDR3 portion is preserved as DNA: 48 bases, with reading frame beginning at the first base. Per the germline V gene, SGHAT is the CDR1 and FQNNGV is the CDR2.